This T cell receptor beta chain was observed in a study of T cells in Graves' hyperthyroidism and ophthalmopathy (dated by TCRdb to the late 2010s). Background on the whole study: Peripheral blood was sampled at the time of initial diagnosis, prior to any treatment. To identify TCR V-J signatures that set the groups apart, the researchers used a discovery cohort of approximately 98 patients, made up of 40 to 45 with Graves' ophthalmopathy and about 60 with stable Graves' hyperthyroidism. According to the paper, TCR Vbeta CDR3 sequencing was carried out on more than 120 peripheral blood samples, which came from some 41 ophthalmopathy, approximately 78 hyperthyroidism and roughly 17 progressor patients. In several Graves' hyperthyroidism patients, the study also compared T-cell repertoires from thyroid tissue with T-cell repertoires from blood. The 85 to 100 discovery patients were randomly split 7:3 into training and test sets. After sampling, hyperthyroidism patients received methimazole starting at 30 mg daily, and ophthalmopathy patients received high-dose intravenous methylprednisolone. Prospective prediction of ophthalmopathy was tested in an independent validation cohort consisting of some 18 hyperthyroidism patients and some 16 patients who later progressed to ophthalmopathy. The study at large found these results: Most expanded thyroid clonotypes (frequency above 0.001) were also found in blood, which suggests that blood repertoires may mirror thyroid immune responses. In cross-validation, a model built on a 13 V-J signature told ophthalmopathy apart from stable hyperthyroidism with 87.88% sensitivity and roughly 82% specificity, and in testing the same model reached 80%/75%. No statistical method was used to fix the sample size in advance, and group allocation was not hidden from the investigators. In validation, progression to ophthalmopathy was predicted by the model with around 71% sensitivity and roughly 72% specificity, a median of approximately 6.5 months before onset.

CDR1 is given as DFQATT and CDR2 as SNEGSKA, both from the germline V gene (reference sequence). The trim is 2 bases for V and 2 bases for J, with a gap of 16 bases between the germline ends. Inclusive of the bounding cysteine and phenylalanine, the CDR3 is 16 residues long. Just CDR3 DNA is preserved here, 48 bases in frame from base 1. Hyperthyroidism patients were aged 18 to 65 years and newly diagnosed, with disease duration of less than 2 months. Patients with uncontrolled infections, other autoimmune diseases, pregnancy or lactation were excluded. Clinical symptoms, serum thyroxine and TRAb, thyroid ultrasound, and orbital computed tomography formed the basis for the diagnoses. For progressor patients, blood was drawn at the first diagnosis of hyperthyroidism, before any ophthalmopathy symptoms had appeared. Ficoll-Paque density gradient centrifugation was used to isolate PBMCs from about 10 ml of fresh peripheral blood. Patients classed as progressors first received a Graves' hyperthyroidism diagnosis and then went on to develop ophthalmopathy during follow-up. Trizol reagent was used to extract total RNA, and RNA quality was then checked on an Agilent 2100 Bioanalyzer.

In its sample, this clonotype was seen many times. The antigen this receptor binds is unknown. Within one base of it there is no much larger clone, and no base qualities were kept. Amplification of TCR beta CDR3 regions was carried out from RNA transcripts. The TCR CDR3 was subjected to a first round of RT-PCR using the HTBI primer set and the Qiagen OneStep RT-PCR kit. Libraries were constructed in a second round of multiplex PCR, after which size selection and purification were performed. Libraries were sequenced paired-end with 100 bp reads on an Illumina HiSeq2000. Turning to the authors' computational methods: Raw data were processed with SOAPnuke, discarding reads with adapters, uncalled bases, mean Phred below 15, or no exact constant-primer or identifier match. COPE v1.2.5 was used to merge the high-quality paired reads, and each unique nucleotide sequence was defined as a clonotype. MiTCR v1.1 was used to align the clonotypes against IMGT TRBV, TRBD and TRBJ reference segments. Analysis was restricted to V-J combinations with a frequency above 0.0001, which covered about 99% of repertoires. A TCS score was defined as the ratio of F50 (clonal expansion) to E x V (chaos), with BLOSUM62-based TCRdist applied between CDR3 peptides within each V-J. Welch's t-statistics and random forest reduced some 510 V-J features to 10 to 15, which were used in a naive Bayes classifier (R e1071). TCRdb cleaned the public reads at Q25 with fastp, built clones with MiXCR and kept in-frame beta chains. Under each unique CDR3 protein, matching rows form one entry showing the most common genes and DNA. These V and J calls rely on TCRdb rather than the paper's analysis. This sample holds 280,000 or so distinct CDR3 sequences; 25% to 30% were observed only once. The ten largest clones add up to 25% to 30% of the sample.

This clonotype originated in a man aged 40-49 years with Graves' hyperthyroidism that later progressed to Graves' ophthalmopathy. The sequencing input was blood. The chain is encoded by TRBV20-1 joined to TRBJ1-5; 6 matching bases give a weak D call of TRBD1. The nucleotides are TGCAGTGCTAGAAAGGGCGGGGGGCTCGGCAATCAGCCCCAGCATTTT. Its translation is CSARKGGGLGNQPQHF.